This is a list of T cell receptor beta chains from one sample in a study of spatial heterogeneity in lung cancer. In TCRdb, the 5' RACE reads were re-called with MiXCR into one record per CDR3 protein. The table has 50,000 to 75,000 distinct CDR3 sequences, under 7.5% seen once. The source material was PBMCs, sampled at surgery. The source of these receptors is a female donor with early-stage non-small cell lung cancer. Each CDR3 is given with its conserved first and last residue. The D gene is left open where the match is weak. Rows give clone size only sometimes, using once, few, many, or a class for an expanded clone.

length	size	D	V	J	DNA	CDR3
13	many	.	TRBV12-3/TRBV12-4	TRBJ2-1	TGTGCCAGCAGTTTAGGCGGGGACAATGAGCAGTTCTTC	CASSLGGDNEQFF
11	many	.	TRBV6-5	TRBJ1-2	TGTGCCAGCACAGAAGGCTATGGCTACACCTTC	CASTEGYGYTF
13	many	.	TRBV4-2	TRBJ1-1	TGTGCCAGCAGCCCCGTCTCCGAGGGCGAAGCTTTCTTT	CASSPVSEGEAFF
14	many	.	TRBV4-1	TRBJ1-5	TGCGCCAGCAATACGGAGATTGGCAATCAGCCCCAGCATTTT	CASNTEIGNQPQHF
14	many	TRBD1	TRBV28	TRBJ1-2	TGTGCCAGCAGCCCGGGACAGGGGGCATTTGGCTACACCTTC	CASSPGQGAFGYTF
15	.	.	TRBV6-5	TRBJ2-5	TGTGCCAGCAGTCGCCACGGACAGTACCAAGAGACCCAGTACTTC	CASSRHGQYQETQYF
14	many	.	TRBV7-9	TRBJ2-3	TGTGCCAGCAGCCCGGGCCCCGTAGGTGATACGCAGTATTTT	CASSPGPVGDTQYF
16	many	.	TRBV28	TRBJ2-2	TGTGCCAGCAGTTCCTCGGCAGCCCAGAACACCGGGGAGCTGTTTTTT	CASSSSAAQNTGELFF
15	many	.	TRBV7-9	TRBJ1-6	TGTGCCAGCAGCACTGGACAGTACTATAATTCACCCCTCCACTTT	CASSTGQYYNSPLHF
15	many	.	TRBV20-1	TRBJ1-4	TGCAGTGCTAGAGATCGGGGTGGGAGCGGTGAAAAACTGTTTTTT	CSARDRGGSGEKLFF
13	many	.	TRBV3-1	TRBJ1-3	TGTGCCAGCAGCCAAGAGCGGGCAAGCACCATATATTTT	CASSQERASTIYF
16	few	.	TRBV3-1	TRBJ1-3	TGTGCCAGCAGAGATTGGGGGAGTCTCTCTGGAAACACCATATATTTT	CASRDWGSLSGNTIYF
15	many	.	TRBV5-4	TRBJ1-4	TGTGCCAGCAGCTTGGCGGGGGGAGAGGATGAAAAACTGTTTTTT	CASSLAGGEDEKLFF
12	many	.	TRBV13	TRBJ2-5	TGTGCCAGCAGTCACAGACGGGCCAAGGTGTACTTC	CASSHRRAKVYF
14	.	.	TRBV10-1	TRBJ1-2	TGCGCCAGCAGTGAGGAGGGAATGGGCTATGGCTACACCTTC	CASSEEGMGYGYTF
15	.	.	TRBV28	TRBJ1-5	TGTGCCAGCAGCTCCGTGGGGGGACACAATCAGCCCCAGCATTTT	CASSSVGGHNQPQHF
18	many	.	TRBV5-6	TRBJ1-1	TGTGCCAGCAGCTCCGCCGGGGGAATTAAGAGGTTGAACACTGAAGCTTTCTTT	CASSSAGGIKRLNTEAFF
15	.	.	TRBV7-3	TRBJ1-6	TGTGCCAGCAGCTCCTTGAGTACCAAGCGTTCACCCCTCCACTTT	CASSSLSTKRSPLHF
14	many	.	TRBV27	TRBJ1-4	TGTGCCAGCAGTTTAACTGGGGCAGATGAAAAACTGTTTTTT	CASSLTGADEKLFF
19	many	TRBD2	TRBV9	TRBJ2-7	TGTGCCAGCAGCGCCGGTCCAGGGACTAGCGGGACCCCGGCTGGGGAGCAGTACTTC	CASSAGPGTSGTPAGEQYF
14	few	TRBD1	TRBV2	TRBJ1-2	TGTGCCAGCAGTGGAGACAGGGGGCTCTATGGCTACACCTTC	CASSGDRGLYGYTF
15	many	TRBD2	TRBV10-1	TRBJ2-2	TGCGCCAGCAGTGGGGGACTAGCGGGGGCCGGGGAGCTGTTTTTT	CASSGGLAGAGELFF
12	many	.	TRBV20-1	TRBJ2-3	TGCAGTGCAGGTCACAGGGCGGATACGCAGTATTTT	CSAGHRADTQYF
14	.	.	TRBV7-9	TRBJ1-1	TGTGCCAGCAGCTTAGAATGGGAGAACACTGAAGCTTTCTTT	CASSLEWENTEAFF
14	.	.	TRBV3-1	TRBJ2-3	TGTGCCAGCAGCCAACGCCTAGCTGGAGATACGCAGTATTTT	CASSQRLAGDTQYF
14	many	.	TRBV7-9	TRBJ1-1	TGTGCCAGCAGCTTAACGGGGAAGGACACTGAAGCTTTCTTT	CASSLTGKDTEAFF